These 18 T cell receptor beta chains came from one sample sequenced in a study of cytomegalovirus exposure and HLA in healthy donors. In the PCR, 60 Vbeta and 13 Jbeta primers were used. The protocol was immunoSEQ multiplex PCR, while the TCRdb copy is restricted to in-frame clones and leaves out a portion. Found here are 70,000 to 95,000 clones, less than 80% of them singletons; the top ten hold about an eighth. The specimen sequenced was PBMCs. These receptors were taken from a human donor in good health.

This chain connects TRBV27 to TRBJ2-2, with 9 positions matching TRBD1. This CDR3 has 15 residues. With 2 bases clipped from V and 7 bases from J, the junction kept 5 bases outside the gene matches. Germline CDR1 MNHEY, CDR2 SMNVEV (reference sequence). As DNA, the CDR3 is TGTGCCAGCAGTTTAGGCGGGACAGGGTTCGGGGAGCTGTTTTTT. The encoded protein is CASSLGGTGFGELFF.

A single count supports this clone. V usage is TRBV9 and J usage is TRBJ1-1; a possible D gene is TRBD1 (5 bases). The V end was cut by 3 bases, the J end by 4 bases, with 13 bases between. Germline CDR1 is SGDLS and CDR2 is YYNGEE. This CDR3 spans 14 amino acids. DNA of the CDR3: TGTGCCAGCAGCGGTGGAGGGAGGGGCACTGAAGCTTTCTTT. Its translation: CASSGGGRGTEAFF.

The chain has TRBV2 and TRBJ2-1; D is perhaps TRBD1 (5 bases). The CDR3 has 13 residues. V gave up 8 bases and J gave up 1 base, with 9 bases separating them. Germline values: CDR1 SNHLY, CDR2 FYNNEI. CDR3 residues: CASQTASYNEQFF. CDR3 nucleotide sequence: TGTGCCAGCCAGACAGCATCCTACAATGAGCAGTTCTTC.

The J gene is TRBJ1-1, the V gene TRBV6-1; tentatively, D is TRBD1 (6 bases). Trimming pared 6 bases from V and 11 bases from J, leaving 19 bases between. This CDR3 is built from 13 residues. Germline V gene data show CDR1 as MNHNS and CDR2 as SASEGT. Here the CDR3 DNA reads TGTGCCAGCAGAAGGGTGGGGGCGCAAGGGGCTTTCTTT. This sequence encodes CASRRVGAQGAFF.

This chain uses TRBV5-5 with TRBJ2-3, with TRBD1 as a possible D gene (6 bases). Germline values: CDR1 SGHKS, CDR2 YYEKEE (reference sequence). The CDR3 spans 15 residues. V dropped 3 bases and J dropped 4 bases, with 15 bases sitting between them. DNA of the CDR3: TGTGCCAGCAGCTCCGAGAAGACAGGCGCAGATACGCAGTATTTT. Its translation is CASSSEKTGADTQYF.

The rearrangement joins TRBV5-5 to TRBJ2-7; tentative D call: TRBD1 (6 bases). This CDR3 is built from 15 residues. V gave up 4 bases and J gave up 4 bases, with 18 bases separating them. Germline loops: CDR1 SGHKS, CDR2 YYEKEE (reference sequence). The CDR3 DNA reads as TGTGCCAGCAGCGTGACAGGATCCGACCTTTACGAGCAGTACTTC. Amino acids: CASSVTGSDLYEQYF.

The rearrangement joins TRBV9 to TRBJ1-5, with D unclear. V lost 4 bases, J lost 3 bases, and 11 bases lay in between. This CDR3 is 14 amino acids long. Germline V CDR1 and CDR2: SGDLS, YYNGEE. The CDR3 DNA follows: TGTGCCAGCAGCAGGGAGGGCAACAATCAGCCCCAGCATTTT. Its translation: CASSREGNNQPQHF.

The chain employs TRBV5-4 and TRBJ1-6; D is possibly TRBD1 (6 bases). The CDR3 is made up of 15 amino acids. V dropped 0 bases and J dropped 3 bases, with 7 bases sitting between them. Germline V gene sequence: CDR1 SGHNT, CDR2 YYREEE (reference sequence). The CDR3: CASSLADSYNSPLHF. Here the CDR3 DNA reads TGTGCCAGCAGCTTGGCGGACAGCTATAATTCACCCCTCCACTTT.

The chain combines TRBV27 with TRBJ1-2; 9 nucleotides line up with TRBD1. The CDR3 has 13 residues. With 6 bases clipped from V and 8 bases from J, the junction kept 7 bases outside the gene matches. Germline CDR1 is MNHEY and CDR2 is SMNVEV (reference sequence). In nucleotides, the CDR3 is TGTGCCAGCAGAAGGACAGGGGAGAGCGGCTACACCTTC. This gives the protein CASRRTGESGYTF.

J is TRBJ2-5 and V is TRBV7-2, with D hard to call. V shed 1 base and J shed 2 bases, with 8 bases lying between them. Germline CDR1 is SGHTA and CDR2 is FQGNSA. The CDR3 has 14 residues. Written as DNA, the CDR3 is TGTGCCAGCAGCTTAGTGGGCTGGCAAGAGACCCAGTACTTC. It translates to CASSLVGWQETQYF. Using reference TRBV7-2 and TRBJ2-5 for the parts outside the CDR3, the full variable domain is GAGVSQSPSNKVTEKGKDVELRCDPISGHTALYWYRQSLGQGLEFLIYFQGNSAPDKSGLPSDRFSAERTGGSVSTLTIQRTQQEDSAVYLCASSLVGWQETQYFGPGTRLLVL.

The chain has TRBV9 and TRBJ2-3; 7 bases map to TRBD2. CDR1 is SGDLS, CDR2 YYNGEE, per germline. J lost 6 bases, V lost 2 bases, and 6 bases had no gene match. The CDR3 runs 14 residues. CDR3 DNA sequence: TGTGCCAGCAGCGTTCCCTCGGGGGGTGATACGCAGTATTTT. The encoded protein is CASSVPSGGDTQYF.

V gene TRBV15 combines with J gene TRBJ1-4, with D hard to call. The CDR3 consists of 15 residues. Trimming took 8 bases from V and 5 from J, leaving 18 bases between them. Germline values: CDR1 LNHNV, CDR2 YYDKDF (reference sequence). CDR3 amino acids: CATAHGVGENEKLFF. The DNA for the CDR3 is TGTGCCACCGCTCACGGGGTAGGAGAAAATGAAAAACTGTTTTTT. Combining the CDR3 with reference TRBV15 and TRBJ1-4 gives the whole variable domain DAMVIQNPRYQVTQFGKPVTLSCSQTLNHNVMYWYQQKSSQAPKLLFHYYDKDFNNEADTPDNFQSRRPNTSFCFLDIRSPGLGDTAMYLCATAHGVGENEKLFFGSGTQLSVL.

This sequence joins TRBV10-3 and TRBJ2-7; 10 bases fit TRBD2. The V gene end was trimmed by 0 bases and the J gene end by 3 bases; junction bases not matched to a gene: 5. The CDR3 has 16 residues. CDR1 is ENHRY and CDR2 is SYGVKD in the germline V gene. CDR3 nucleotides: TGTGCCATCAGTGAGTCGGCTAGCGGGGGACTCTACGAGCAGTACTTC. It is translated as CAISESASGGLYEQYF.

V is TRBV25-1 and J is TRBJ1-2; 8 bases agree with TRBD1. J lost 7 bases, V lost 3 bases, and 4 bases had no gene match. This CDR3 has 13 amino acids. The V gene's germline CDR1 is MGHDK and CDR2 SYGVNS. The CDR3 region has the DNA TGTGCCAGCAGTGACTCACAGGGGGGTGGCTACACCTTC. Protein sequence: CASSDSQGGGYTF.

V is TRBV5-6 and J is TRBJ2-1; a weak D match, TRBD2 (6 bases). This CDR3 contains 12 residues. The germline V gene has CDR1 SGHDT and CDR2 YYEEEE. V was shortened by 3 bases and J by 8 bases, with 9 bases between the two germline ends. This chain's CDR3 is CASSWRADEQFF. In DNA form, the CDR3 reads TGTGCCAGCAGCTGGAGGGCCGATGAGCAGTTCTTC.

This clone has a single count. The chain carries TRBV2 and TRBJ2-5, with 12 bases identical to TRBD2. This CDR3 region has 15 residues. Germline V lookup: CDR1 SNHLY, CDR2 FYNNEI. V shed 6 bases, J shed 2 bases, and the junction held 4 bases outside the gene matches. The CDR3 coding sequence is TGTGCCAGCAGCCCCGGACTAGCGGGGCAAGAGACCCAGTACTTC. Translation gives CASSPGLAGQETQYF.

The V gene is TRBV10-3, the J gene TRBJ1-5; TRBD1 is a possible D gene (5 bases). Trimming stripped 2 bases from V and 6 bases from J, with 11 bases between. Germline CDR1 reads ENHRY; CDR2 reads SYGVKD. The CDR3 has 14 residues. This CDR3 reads CAISERQGSQPQHF. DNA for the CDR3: TGTGCCATCAGTGAGAGGCAGGGTAGTCAGCCCCAGCATTTT.

The CDR3 nucleotides read TGTGCCAGCGAAGCCGGGACAGCAGATCAAGAGACCCAGTACTTC. Translated: CASEAGTADQETQYF. The chain has TRBV6-1 and TRBJ2-5, with 7 bases identical to TRBD1. Germline CDR1 MNHNS, CDR2 SASEGT. The length of the CDR3 is 15 residues. Trimming removed 8 bases from V and 2 bases from J; junction bases left unmatched: 11.